This TCR beta chain derives from a study of blood T cell repertoires in COVID-19. Study at large: Acute and convalescent COVID-19 specimens originated in the United States, Italy and Spain. T cells, B-cell-depleted T cells, or PBMCs provided the cDNA or gDNA that served as material.

In the original analysis: Estimation of nucleated cell counts was performed using reference gene primer amplification. Sequencing used immunoSEQ multiplex PCR; TCRdb keeps in-frame clones, though not all of them. V and J calls and clone size are copied from that table; D and trimming were computed from the DNA. Altogether fewer than 250,000 clones are present, approximately 86% being singletons, with the ten largest covering roughly 6.4%. Sample: peripheral blood. The TCR comes from a woman aged 55-75 years with active or convalescent COVID-19.

The CDR3 protein is CSASDRGYQPQHF. The CDR3 DNA reads as TGCAGTGCTAGTGACAGGGGGTATCAGCCCCAGCATTTT. The V and J genes are TRBV20-1 and TRBJ1-5, with TRBD1 matching 9 bases. The length of the CDR3 is 13 residues. Trimming removed 3 bases from V and 5 bases from J; junction bases left unmatched: 2. Germline CDR1 DFQATT, CDR2 SNEGSKA (reference sequence).